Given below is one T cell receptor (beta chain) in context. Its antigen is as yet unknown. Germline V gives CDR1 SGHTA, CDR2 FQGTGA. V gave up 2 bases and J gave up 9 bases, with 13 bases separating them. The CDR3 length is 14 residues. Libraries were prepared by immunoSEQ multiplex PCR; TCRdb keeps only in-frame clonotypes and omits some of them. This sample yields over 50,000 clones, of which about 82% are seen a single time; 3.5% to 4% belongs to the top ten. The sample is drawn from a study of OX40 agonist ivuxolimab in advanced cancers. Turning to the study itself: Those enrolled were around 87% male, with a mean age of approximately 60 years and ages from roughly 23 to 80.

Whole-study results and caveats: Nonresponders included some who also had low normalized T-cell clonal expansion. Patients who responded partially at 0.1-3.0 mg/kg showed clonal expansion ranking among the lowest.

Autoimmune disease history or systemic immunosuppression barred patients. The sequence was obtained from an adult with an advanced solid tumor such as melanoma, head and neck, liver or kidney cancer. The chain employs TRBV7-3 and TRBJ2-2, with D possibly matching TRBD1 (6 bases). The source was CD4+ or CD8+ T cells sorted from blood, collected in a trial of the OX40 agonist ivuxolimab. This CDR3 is CASSLSHRARELFF. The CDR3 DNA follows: TGTGCCAGCAGCTTATCCCACAGGGCCAGGGAGCTGTTTTTT.